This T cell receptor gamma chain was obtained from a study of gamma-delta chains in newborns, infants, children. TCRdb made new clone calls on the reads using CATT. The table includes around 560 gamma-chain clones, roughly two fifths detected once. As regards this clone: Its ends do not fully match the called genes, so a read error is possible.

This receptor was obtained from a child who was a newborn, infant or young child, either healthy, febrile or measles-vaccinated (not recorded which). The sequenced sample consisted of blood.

CDR3 nucleotide sequence: TGTGCCTTGTGGGAGGTGTTAGGAGAGTCGGGCAAAAAAATCAAGGTATTT. Translated, it gives CALWEVLGESGKKIKVF. The chain recombines TRGV9 with TRGJP. In the absence of a J gene in TCRdb, the DNA was matched to germline to assign it here. From germline, CDR1 is GITISATS and CDR2 ISYDGTV (reference sequence). The length of the CDR3 is 17 residues.